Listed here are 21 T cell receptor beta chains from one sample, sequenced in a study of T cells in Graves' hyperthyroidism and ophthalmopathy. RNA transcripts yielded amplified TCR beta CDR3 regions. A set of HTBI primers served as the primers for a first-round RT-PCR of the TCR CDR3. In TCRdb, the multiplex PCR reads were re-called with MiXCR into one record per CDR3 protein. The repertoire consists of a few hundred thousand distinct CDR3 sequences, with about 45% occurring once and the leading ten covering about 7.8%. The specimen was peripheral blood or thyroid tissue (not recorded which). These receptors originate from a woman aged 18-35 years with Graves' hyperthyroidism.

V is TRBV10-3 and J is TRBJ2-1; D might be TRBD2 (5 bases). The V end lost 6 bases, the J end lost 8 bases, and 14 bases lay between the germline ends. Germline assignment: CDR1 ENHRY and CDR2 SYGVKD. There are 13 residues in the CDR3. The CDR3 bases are TGTGCCATCAGCCCGGCTAGCAAGTATGAGCAGTTCTTC. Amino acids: CAISPASKYEQFF.

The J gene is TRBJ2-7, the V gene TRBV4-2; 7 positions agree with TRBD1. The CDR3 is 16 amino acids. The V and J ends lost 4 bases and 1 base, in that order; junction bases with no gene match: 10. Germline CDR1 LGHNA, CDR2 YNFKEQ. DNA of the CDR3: TGTGCCAGCAGCCGCTGGGGACAGAGTAGTTCCTACGAGCAGTACTTC. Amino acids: CASSRWGQSSSYEQYF.

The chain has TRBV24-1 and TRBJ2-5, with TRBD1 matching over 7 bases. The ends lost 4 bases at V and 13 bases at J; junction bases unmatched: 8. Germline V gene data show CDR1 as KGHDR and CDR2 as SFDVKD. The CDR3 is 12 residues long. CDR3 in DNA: TGTGCCACCAGTGAGGGGGACAGCCCCTGGTACTTC. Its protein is CATSEGDSPWYF.

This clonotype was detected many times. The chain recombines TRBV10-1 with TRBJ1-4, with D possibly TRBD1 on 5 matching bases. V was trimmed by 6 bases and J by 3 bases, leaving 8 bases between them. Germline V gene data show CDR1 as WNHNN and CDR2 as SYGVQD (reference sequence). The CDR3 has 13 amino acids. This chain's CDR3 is CASSRASNEKLFF. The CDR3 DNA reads TGCGCCAGCAGCAGGGCCTCTAATGAAAAACTGTTTTTT.

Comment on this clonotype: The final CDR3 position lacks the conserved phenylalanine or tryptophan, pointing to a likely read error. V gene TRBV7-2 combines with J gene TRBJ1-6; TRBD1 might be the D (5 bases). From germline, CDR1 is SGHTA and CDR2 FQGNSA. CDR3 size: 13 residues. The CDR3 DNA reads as TGCGCCAGCAGCGTGGGACTCGATTCACCCCTCCACCTT. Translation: CASSVGLDSPLHL.

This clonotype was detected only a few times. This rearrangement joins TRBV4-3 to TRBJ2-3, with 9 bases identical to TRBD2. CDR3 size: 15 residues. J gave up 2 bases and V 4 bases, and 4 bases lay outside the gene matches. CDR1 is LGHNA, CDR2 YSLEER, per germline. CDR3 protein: CASSPRTSDTDTQYF. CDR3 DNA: TGCGCCAGCAGCCCGAGGACTAGCGACACAGATACGCAGTATTTT.

The CDR3 DNA sequence: TGTGCCAGCAGTGCAGCGGGAGGGCCAGAGACCCAGTACTTC. It is translated as CASSAAGGPETQYF. The chain has TRBV12-3 or TRBV12-4 and TRBJ2-5; TRBD2 matches at 10 bases. This CDR3 region has 14 residues. V lost 5 bases, J lost 4 bases, and 4 bases stayed unmatched.

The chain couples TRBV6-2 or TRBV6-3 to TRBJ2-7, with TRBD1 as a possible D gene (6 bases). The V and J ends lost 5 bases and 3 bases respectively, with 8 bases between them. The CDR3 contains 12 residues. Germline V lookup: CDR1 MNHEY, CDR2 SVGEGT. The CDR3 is CASSGGHYEQYF. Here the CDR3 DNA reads TGTGCCAGCAGTGGGGGACACTACGAGCAGTACTTC.

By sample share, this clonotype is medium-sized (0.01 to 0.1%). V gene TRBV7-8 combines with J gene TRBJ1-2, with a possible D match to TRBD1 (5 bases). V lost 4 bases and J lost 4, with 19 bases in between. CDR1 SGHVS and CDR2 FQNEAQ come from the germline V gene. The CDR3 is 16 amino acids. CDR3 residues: CASSSEGAVGGYGYTF. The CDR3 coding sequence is TGTGCCAGCAGCTCGGAAGGGGCGGTTGGTGGCTATGGCTACACCTTC.

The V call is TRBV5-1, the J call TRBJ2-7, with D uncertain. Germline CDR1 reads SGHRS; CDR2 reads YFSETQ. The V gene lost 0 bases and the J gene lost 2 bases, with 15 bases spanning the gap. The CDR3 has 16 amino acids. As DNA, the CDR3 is TGCGCCAGCAGCTTGGCGTACTGGCCCTTCACCTACGAGCAGTACTTC. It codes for CASSLAYWPFTYEQYF.

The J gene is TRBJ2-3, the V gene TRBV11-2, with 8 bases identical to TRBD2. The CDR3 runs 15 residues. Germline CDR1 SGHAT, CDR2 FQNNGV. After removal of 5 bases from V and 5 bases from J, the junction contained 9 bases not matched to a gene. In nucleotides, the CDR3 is TGTGCCAGCAGCCACGGGAGGGCCTTGGGAGATACGCAGTATTTT. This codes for CASSHGRALGDTQYF.

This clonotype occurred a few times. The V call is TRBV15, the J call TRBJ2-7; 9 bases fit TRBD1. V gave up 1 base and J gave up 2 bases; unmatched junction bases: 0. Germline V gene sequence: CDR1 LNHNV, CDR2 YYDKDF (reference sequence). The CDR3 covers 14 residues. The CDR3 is CATSRGTGAYEQYF. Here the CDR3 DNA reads TGTGCCACCAGCAGAGGGACAGGGGCCTACGAGCAGTACTTC. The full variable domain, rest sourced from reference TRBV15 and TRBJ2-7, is DAMVIQNPRYQVTQFGKPVTLSCSQTLNHNVMYWYQQKSSQAPKLLFHYYDKDFNNEADTPDNFQSRRPNTSFCFLDIRSPGLGDTAMYLCATSRGTGAYEQYFGPGTRLTVT.

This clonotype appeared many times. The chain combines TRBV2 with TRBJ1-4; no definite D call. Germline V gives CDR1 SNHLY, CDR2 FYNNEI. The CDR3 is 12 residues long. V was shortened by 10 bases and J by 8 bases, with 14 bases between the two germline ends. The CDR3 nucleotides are TGTGCCACCCGACGTCTTTACGAAAAACTGTTTTTT. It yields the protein CATRRLYEKLFF.

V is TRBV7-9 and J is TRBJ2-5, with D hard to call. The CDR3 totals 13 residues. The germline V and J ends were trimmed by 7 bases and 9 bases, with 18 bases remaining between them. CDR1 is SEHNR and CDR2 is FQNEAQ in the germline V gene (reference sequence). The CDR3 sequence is CASTRDGYQPQYF. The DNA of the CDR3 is TGTGCCAGCACCCGAGACGGGTATCAGCCCCAGTACTTC.

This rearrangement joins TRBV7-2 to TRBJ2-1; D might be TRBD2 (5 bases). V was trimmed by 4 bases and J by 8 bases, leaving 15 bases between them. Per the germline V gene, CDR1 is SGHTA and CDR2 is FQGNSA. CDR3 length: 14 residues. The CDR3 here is CASSSFGGKDEQFF. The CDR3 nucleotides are TGTGCCAGCAGCTCATTTGGAGGTAAAGATGAGCAGTTCTTC. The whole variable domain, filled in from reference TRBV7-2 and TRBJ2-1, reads GAGVSQSPSNKVTEKGKDVELRCDPISGHTALYWYRQSLGQGLEFLIYFQGNSAPDKSGLPSDRFSAERTGGSVSTLTIQRTQQEDSAVYLCASSSFGGKDEQFFGPGTRLTVL.

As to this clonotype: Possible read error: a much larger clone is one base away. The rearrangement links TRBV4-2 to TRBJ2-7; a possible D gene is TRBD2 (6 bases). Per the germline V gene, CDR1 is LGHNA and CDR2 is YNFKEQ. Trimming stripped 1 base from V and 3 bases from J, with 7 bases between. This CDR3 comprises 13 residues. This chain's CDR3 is CASSQGGDYEQYF. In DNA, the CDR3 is TGTGCCAGCAGCCAAGGGGGGGACTACGAGCAGTACTTC.

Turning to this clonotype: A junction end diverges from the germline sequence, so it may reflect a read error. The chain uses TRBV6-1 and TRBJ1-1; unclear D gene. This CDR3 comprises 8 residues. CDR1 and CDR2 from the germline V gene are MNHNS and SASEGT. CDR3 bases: TGTGCCAGCAGTGAAGCGGACTTT. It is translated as CASSEADF.

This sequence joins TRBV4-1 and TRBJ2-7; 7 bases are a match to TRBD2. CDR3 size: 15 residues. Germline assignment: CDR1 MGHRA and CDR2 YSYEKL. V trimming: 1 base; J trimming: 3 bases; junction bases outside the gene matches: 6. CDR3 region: CASSQGRLASYEQYF. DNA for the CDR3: TGCGCCAGCAGCCAAGGGAGACTAGCAAGCTACGAGCAGTACTTC.

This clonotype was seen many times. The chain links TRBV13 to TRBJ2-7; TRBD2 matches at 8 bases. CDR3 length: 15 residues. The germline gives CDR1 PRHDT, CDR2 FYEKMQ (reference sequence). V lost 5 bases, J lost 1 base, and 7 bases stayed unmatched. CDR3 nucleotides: TGTGCCAGCAGCGCCTCTGCGGGAGGTTCCTACGAGCAGTACTTC. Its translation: CASSASAGGSYEQYF.

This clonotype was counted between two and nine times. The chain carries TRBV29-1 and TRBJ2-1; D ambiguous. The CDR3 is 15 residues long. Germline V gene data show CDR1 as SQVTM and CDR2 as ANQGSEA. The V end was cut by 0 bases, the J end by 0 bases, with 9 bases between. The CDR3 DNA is TGCAGCGTTGAAGATCCCTGGAGCTCCTACAATGAGCAGTTCTTC. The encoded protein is CSVEDPWSSYNEQFF.

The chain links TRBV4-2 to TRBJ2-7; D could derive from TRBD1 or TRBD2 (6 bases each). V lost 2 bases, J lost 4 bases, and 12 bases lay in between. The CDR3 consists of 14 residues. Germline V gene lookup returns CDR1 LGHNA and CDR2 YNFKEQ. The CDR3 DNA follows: TGTGCCAGCAGCCAATTGTGGGGGGCTTACGAGCAGTACTTC. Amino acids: CASSQLWGAYEQYF.